A selection of T cell receptor beta chains follows, all from one sample in a study of metastatic and nonmetastatic thyroid tumors. TCRdb re-called the PCR reads through MiXCR. Here the sample spans around 13,000 clones, over 10% being singletons. Material: blood. These receptors were obtained from a female donor with papillary thyroid cancer or a benign thyroid nodule (not recorded which). Some clones in this sample may be carry-over from other donors' samples. Each CDR3 is given with its conserved first and last residue. Fields, in order: V gene, J gene, CDR3 protein.

v_call: TRBV9; j_call: TRBJ2-5; cdr3_aa: CASSVGTSGSETQYF
v_call: TRBV3-1; j_call: TRBJ2-3; cdr3_aa: CASSPSWAPAAADTQYF
v_call: TRBV3-1; j_call: TRBJ1-5; cdr3_aa: CASSQDATGDQPQHF
v_call: TRBV6-2/TRBV6-3; j_call: TRBJ2-5; cdr3_aa: CARNPGETQYW
v_call: TRBV7-3; j_call: TRBJ1-2; cdr3_aa: CASSTSSGAGDGYTF
v_call: TRBV12-3/TRBV12-4; j_call: TRBJ2-3; cdr3_aa: CASSSRPHGSTQYF
v_call: TRBV6-1; j_call: TRBJ2-1; cdr3_aa: CASSGGQVGLSDEQFF
v_call: TRBV12-3/TRBV12-4; j_call: TRBJ2-3; cdr3_aa: CASSDGTDRTDTQYF
v_call: TRBV25-1; j_call: TRBJ2-5; cdr3_aa: CASRDGSRETQYF
v_call: TRBV12-3/TRBV12-4; j_call: TRBJ1-2; cdr3_aa: CASSHDGVIMGYTF
v_call: TRBV20-1; j_call: TRBJ2-3; cdr3_aa: CSAPVGGFADTQYF
v_call: TRBV20-1; j_call: TRBJ2-7; cdr3_aa: CSARKLGTSETYEQYF
v_call: TRBV6-1; j_call: TRBJ2-7; cdr3_aa: CASKLHYEQYF
v_call: TRBV6-1; j_call: TRBJ1-5; cdr3_aa: CASSPGTRVGQPQHF
v_call: TRBV18; j_call: TRBJ2-7; cdr3_aa: CASSLETGDEQYF
v_call: TRBV10-3; j_call: TRBJ1-5; cdr3_aa: CAATRDSNQPQHF
v_call: TRBV9; j_call: TRBJ2-1; cdr3_aa: CASSVGTNNEQFF
v_call: TRBV30; j_call: TRBJ1-4; cdr3_aa: CALQPNDEKLFF
v_call: TRBV5-1; j_call: TRBJ1-2; cdr3_aa: CASSLTGGGGYTF
v_call: TRBV9; j_call: TRBJ2-3; cdr3_aa: CASNPAGGDTQYF
v_call: TRBV7-2; j_call: TRBJ1-2; cdr3_aa: CASSDRSQANSYTF
v_call: TRBV6-1; j_call: TRBJ1-5; cdr3_aa: CASIEPGQGWEPQHF
v_call: TRBV6-1; j_call: TRBJ2-1; cdr3_aa: CASFKGGEGNEQFF
v_call: TRBV7-7; j_call: TRBJ2-5; cdr3_aa: CASRQTGTAKETQYF
v_call: TRBV7-2; j_call: TRBJ2-1; cdr3_aa: CASSTGAYSEQFF
v_call: TRBV9; j_call: TRBJ2-1; cdr3_aa: CASSGGGTSGYNEQFF
v_call: TRBV20-1; j_call: TRBJ2-3; cdr3_aa: CSVNPGRGTDTQYF
v_call: TRBV12-3/TRBV12-4; j_call: TRBJ2-3; cdr3_aa: CASSFPAGFTDTQYF
v_call: TRBV29-1; j_call: TRBJ1-1; cdr3_aa: CSCQLRAEAFF
v_call: TRBV7-9; j_call: TRBJ1-5; cdr3_aa: CASSLGRWDQPQHF
v_call: TRBV29-1; j_call: TRBJ1-1; cdr3_aa: CSAGGGRGTEAFF
v_call: TRBV7-2; j_call: TRBJ1-5; cdr3_aa: CASSLTDSNQPQHF
v_call: TRBV15; j_call: TRBJ2-5; cdr3_aa: CATSRGAGGGLETQYF
v_call: TRBV20-1; j_call: TRBJ2-3; cdr3_aa: CSARWDTQYF
v_call: TRBV19; j_call: TRBJ2-4; cdr3_aa: CASSITGGTVNAKNIQYF
v_call: TRBV19; j_call: TRBJ1-5; cdr3_aa: CASSRKMGNQPQHF
v_call: TRBV5-1; j_call: TRBJ2-7; cdr3_aa: CASQTDLTYEQYF
v_call: TRBV20-1; j_call: TRBJ1-4; cdr3_aa: CSARPDRENFATNEKLFF
v_call: TRBV5-1; j_call: TRBJ2-1; cdr3_aa: CASSLVLAGANEQFF
v_call: TRBV5-1; j_call: TRBJ1-2; cdr3_aa: CASSLGVGNHGYTF